In its sample, the clone carrying this T cell receptor beta chain was seen a few times. Its matching antigen is unknown. This sample stems from a study of vaccination effects on CD4 cells after COVID-19. Expansion of antigen-specific CD4+ T cells with viral peptide pools was carried out by the ViraFEST assay before sequencing. Investigators separated out CD4+ T cells once more than nine days of culture had passed. The study found no prior SARS-CoV-2 infection in the vaccine recipients, who tested negative for nucleocapsid antibodies. The germline gives CDR1 SGHTA, CDR2 FQGNSA. This CDR3 has 15 amino acids. V was trimmed by 1 base and J by 4 bases, leaving 13 bases between them. Profiled with immunoSEQ multiplex PCR; TCRdb holds only in-frame clones, not every one. The sample lists about 71,000 clones; approximately 70% were seen once.

V and J are TRBV7-2 and TRBJ1-2; D remains ambiguous. The material sequenced was CD4+ T cells from PBMCs cultured with HCoV-OC43 spike peptides, taken before COVID-19 vaccination. The subset is: HCoV-OC43 spike overlapping peptide pool stimulation. This TCR derives from a human donor who received a COVID-19 vaccine. The DNA of the CDR3 is TGTGCCAGCAGCTTAGTCGTTGGGTCGGGCTATGGCTACACCTTC. This codes for CASSLVVGSGYGYTF.